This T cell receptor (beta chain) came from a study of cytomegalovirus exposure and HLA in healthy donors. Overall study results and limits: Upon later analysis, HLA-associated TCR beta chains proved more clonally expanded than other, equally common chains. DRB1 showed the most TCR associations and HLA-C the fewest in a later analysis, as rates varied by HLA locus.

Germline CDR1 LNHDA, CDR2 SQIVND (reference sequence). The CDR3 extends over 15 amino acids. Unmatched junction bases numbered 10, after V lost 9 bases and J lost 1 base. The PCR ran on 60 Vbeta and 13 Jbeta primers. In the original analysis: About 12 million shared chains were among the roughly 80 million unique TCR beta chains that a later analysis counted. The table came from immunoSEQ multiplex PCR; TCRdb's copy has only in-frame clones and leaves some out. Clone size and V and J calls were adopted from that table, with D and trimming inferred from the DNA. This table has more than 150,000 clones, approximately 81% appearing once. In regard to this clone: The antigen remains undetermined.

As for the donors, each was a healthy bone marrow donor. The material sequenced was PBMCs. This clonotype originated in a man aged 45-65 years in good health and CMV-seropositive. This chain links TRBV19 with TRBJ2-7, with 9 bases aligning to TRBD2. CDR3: CARPPWREGSYEQYF. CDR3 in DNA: TGTGCCAGACCCCCCTGGCGGGAGGGTTCCTACGAGCAGTACTTC.